Following are 31 T cell receptor beta chains from one sample sequenced in a study of T cell repertoires in cytomegalovirus infection. TCRdb fed the reads into MiXCR, producing one record per CDR3 protein. Of about 320,000 distinct CDR3 sequences detected, 9% to 9.5% appear once; the ten largest clones hold about 4.5%. Input material: PBMCs. The source is a human donor in good health (CMV status not recorded). Some clones in this sample may be carry-over from other donors' samples.

This clonotype was recorded many times. The V and J genes are TRBV7-2 and TRBJ1-1, with TRBD1 identical over 9 bases. The CDR3 is made up of 14 amino acids. Germline values: CDR1 SGHTA, CDR2 FQGNSA. The ends lost 5 bases at V and 1 base at J; junction bases unmatched: 2. DNA of the CDR3: TGTGCCAGCAGCGCGGACAGGGGGAACACTGAAGCTTTCTTT. Its translation is CASSADRGNTEAFF.

This clonotype was seen a handful of times. The chain links TRBV20-1 to TRBJ1-2; D is possibly TRBD1 (5 bases). The CDR3 loop spans 16 amino acids. CDR1 and CDR2 (germline): DFQATT, SNEGSKA (reference sequence). Trimming removed 6 bases from V and 5 bases from J, with 25 bases in between. CDR3 DNA sequence: TGCAGTGCCCGGGCGCAGGGCCGAACGTTAAATTATGGCTACACCTTC. This translates into CSARAQGRTLNYGYTF.

The rearrangement uses TRBV7-2 and TRBJ2-1, with D tentatively TRBD1 (6 bases). Germline values: CDR1 SGHTA, CDR2 FQGNSA. This CDR3 has 13 residues. Deletions cut 5 bases from V and 9 bases from J, with 14 bases between. This CDR3 reads CASSTHRVAEQFF. In DNA, the CDR3 is TGTGCCAGCAGCACCCACAGGGTTGCTGAGCAGTTCTTC.

This clonotype was recorded many times. The V and J genes are TRBV11-1 and TRBJ2-5, with D possibly being TRBD2 (6 bases). CDR1 and CDR2 from the germline V gene are SGHAT and FQDESV (reference sequence). V shed 11 bases and J shed 5 bases, with 18 bases lying between them. There are 13 residues in the CDR3. The CDR3 DNA follows: TGTGCCTGCCGGGACTCTTCTTGGGAGACCCAGTACTTC. Protein sequence: CACRDSSWETQYF.

The chain has TRBV12-3 or TRBV12-4 and TRBJ2-7; D is possibly TRBD1 (6 bases). The CDR3 loop spans 14 amino acids. V was trimmed by 6 bases and J by 0 bases, leaving 12 bases between them. The CDR3 spells CASRPRTVSYEQYF. In DNA form, the CDR3 reads TGTGCCAGCAGACCTAGGACAGTCTCCTACGAGCAGTACTTC.

Only a few counts were recorded for this clonotype. This chain joins TRBV27 and TRBJ1-2; D unresolved. With 0 bases removed from V and 8 bases from J, the gap between germline ends came to 13 bases. The CDR3 consists of 14 residues. CDR1 is MNHEY, CDR2 SMNVEV, per germline (reference sequence). CDR3: CASSLSGPRGGYTF. DNA for the CDR3: TGTGCCAGCAGTTTATCTGGGCCCCGTGGGGGCTACACCTTC.

This clonotype was counted at least ten times. The chain employs TRBV6-5 and TRBJ1-5; 11 positions match TRBD1. The CDR3 contains 15 residues. J lost 10 bases, V lost 2 bases, and 7 bases had no gene match. Germline-derived CDR1 and CDR2 are MNHEY and SVGAGI. CDR3 nucleotides: TGTGCCAGCAGTTACGGGGGACAGGGGGGGACTCCCCAGCATTTT. Translation: CASSYGGQGGTPQHF.

The chain employs TRBV4-1 and TRBJ2-1; possible D gene TRBD2, 6 bases. Germline CDR1 and CDR2: MGHRA and YSYEKL. The CDR3 runs to 18 residues. The V end lost 0 bases, the J end lost 0 bases, and 15 bases lay between the germline ends. CDR3 amino acids: CASSQEEGVAASYNEQFF. In DNA, the CDR3 is TGCGCCAGCAGCCAAGAAGAGGGAGTAGCGGCCTCCTACAATGAGCAGTTCTTC.

This clonotype was seen a few times. The rearrangement uses TRBV20-1 and TRBJ2-2, with 11 nucleotides matching TRBD1. Looked up from germline, CDR1 is DFQATT and CDR2 is SNEGSKA (reference sequence). The length of the CDR3 is 14 residues. V lost 4 bases and J lost 3; bases outside the gene matches: 1. This CDR3 is CSAMGQGDTGELFF. Written as DNA, the CDR3 is TGCAGTGCTATGGGACAGGGGGACACCGGGGAGCTGTTTTTT.

At least ten counts were recorded for this clonotype. The J gene is TRBJ1-4, the V gene TRBV12-3 or TRBV12-4, with a tentative D call TRBD1 (6 bases). V lost 6 bases to trimming and J lost 4 bases, with 12 bases between them. The CDR3 totals 14 residues. For the CDR3, the DNA is TGTGCCAGCAGCCAAGGACAGCATAATGAAAAACTGTTTTTT. This sequence encodes CASSQGQHNEKLFF.

DNA for the CDR3: TGCGCCAGCAGCCAAACGGGGGGGACCGACCAGTATTTT. Its protein is CASSQTGGTDQYF. This rearrangement joins TRBV4-3 to TRBJ2-3, with 8 positions matching TRBD2. Germline V lookup: CDR1 LGHNA, CDR2 YSLEER. The CDR3 totals 13 residues. With V trimmed by 2 bases and J by 12 bases, 7 bases remained unmatched.

This clonotype was detected ten times or more. The J gene is TRBJ1-2, the V gene TRBV7-9, with 9 bases matching TRBD1. V lost 5 bases, J lost 7 bases, and 17 bases stayed unmatched. CDR1 and CDR2 (germline): SEHNR, FQNEAQ (reference sequence). This CDR3 is 17 amino acids long. The DNA of the CDR3 is TGTGCCAGCAGCCCTGACCTAACCGGGACAGGGTCGACTGGCTACACCTTC. Amino acid sequence: CASSPDLTGTGSTGYTF.

There are many counts of this clonotype. The gene calls are TRBV4-3 and TRBJ1-2, with D tentatively TRBD1 (5 bases). Trimming pared 4 bases from V and 2 bases from J, leaving 11 bases between. CDR1 is LGHNA, CDR2 YSLEER, per germline. This CDR3 has 14 amino acids. As DNA, the CDR3 is TGCGCCAGCAGCCCCTCGGCAGGGAACTATGGCTACACCTTC. This translates into CASSPSAGNYGYTF.

This chain connects TRBV12-3 or TRBV12-4 to TRBJ1-2, with 7 bases that match TRBD1. Trimming took 6 bases from V and 4 from J; bases not matched to a gene: 5. The CDR3 has 13 amino acids. CDR3 residues: CASSKQGPYGYTF. In nucleotides, the CDR3 is TGTGCCAGCAGCAAACAGGGGCCCTATGGCTACACCTTC.

This clonotype was picked up many times. The V and J genes are TRBV7-9 and TRBJ1-2; possibly TRBD1 for D (5 bases). The V and J ends lost 5 bases and 2 bases respectively, with 12 bases between them. CDR1 SEHNR and CDR2 FQNEAQ come from the germline V gene (reference sequence). The length of the CDR3 is 14 residues. CDR3 sequence (DNA): TGTGCCAGCAGCCCTAGGGGCGGAAACTATGGCTACACCTTC. As protein: CASSPRGGNYGYTF.

V gene TRBV9 combines with J gene TRBJ1-2; D ambiguous. The germline V and J ends were trimmed by 0 bases and 5 bases, with 14 bases remaining between them. This CDR3 is 15 amino acids long. CDR1 is SGDLS and CDR2 is YYNGEE in the germline V gene. The CDR3 DNA reads as TGTGCCAGCAGCGTAGAAGGCACCGGCCGATATGGCTACACCTTC. This sequence encodes CASSVEGTGRYGYTF.

This clonotype was detected only a few times. The CDR3 nucleotides are TGCGCCAGCAGCCAAGAATTCCAGGACGGGGGTCAGCCCCAGCATTTT. It encodes CASSQEFQDGGQPQHF. The chain couples TRBV4-1 to TRBJ1-5, with a possible D match to TRBD1 (5 bases). Per germline, CDR1 MGHRA and CDR2 YSYEKL. The CDR3 sequence is 16 residues long. Trimming removed 0 bases from V and 6 bases from J, with 15 bases in between.

The CDR3 DNA reads TGTGCCACCAGCAGGGGACAGGCGAGGGGCTGGACTGAAGCTTTCTTT. Its protein product is CATSRGQARGWTEAFF. V usage is TRBV15 and J usage is TRBJ1-1; 8 bases map to TRBD1. Germline V gene sequence: CDR1 LNHNV, CDR2 YYDKDF (reference sequence). The trim removed 3 bases at V and 5 bases at J, leaving 11 bases unmatched. CDR3 length: 16 residues. Looking up the rest from reference TRBV15 and TRBJ1-1 gives the full variable domain: DAMVIQNPRYQVTQFGKPVTLSCSQTLNHNVMYWYQQKSSQAPKLLFHYYDKDFNNEADTPDNFQSRRPNTSFCFLDIRSPGLGDTAMYLCATSRGQARGWTEAFFGQGTRLTVV.

This clonotype was counted ten times or more. This sequence joins TRBV25-1 and TRBJ1-1; D is possibly TRBD1 (5 bases). V dropped 7 bases and J dropped 2 bases, with 14 bases sitting between them. This CDR3 comprises 14 residues. Germline loops: CDR1 MGHDK, CDR2 SYGVNS. The CDR3 spells CASTRPGRNTEAFF. The CDR3 bases are TGTGCCAGCACTCGCCCGGGGCGAAACACTGAAGCTTTCTTT.

The rearrangement joins TRBV7-3 to TRBJ2-2; D is ambiguous. The CDR3 extends over 17 amino acids. CDR1 SGHTA and CDR2 FQGTGA come from the germline V gene. Between the trimmed V and J ends, which lost 5 bases and 2 bases, there was a span of 18 bases. The CDR3: CASSRSREASNTGELFF. CDR3 DNA: TGTGCCAGCAGCCGTAGTCGAGAAGCCTCAAACACCGGGGAGCTGTTTTTT.

This clonotype was observed a handful of times. The gene calls are TRBV7-9 and TRBJ2-3; the D is unclear. CDR3 length equals 10 residues. Deletions cut 4 bases from V and 9 bases from J, with 5 bases between. Germline V gene lookup returns CDR1 SEHNR and CDR2 FQNEAQ (reference sequence). In DNA form, the CDR3 reads TGTGCCAGCAGCTCATACACGCAGTATTTT. This translates into CASSSYTQYF.

The J gene is TRBJ1-5, the V gene TRBV28; D is possibly TRBD1 (5 bases). Germline V gene data show CDR1 as MDHEN and CDR2 as SYDVKM. Trimming took off 2 bases at V and 4 bases at J, with 9 bases between the two ends. The CDR3 is made up of 14 amino acids. For the CDR3, the DNA is TGTGCCAGCAGTTTAGGTTGGGGGAATCAGCCCCAGCATTTT. It yields the protein CASSLGWGNQPQHF.

The chain recombines TRBV24-1 with TRBJ2-3; D gene unclear. The CDR3 has 11 residues. CDR1 KGHDR and CDR2 SFDVKD come from the germline V gene. With 5 bases removed from V and 5 bases from J, the gap between germline ends came to 4 bases. The CDR3 here is CATSGGDTQYF. The CDR3 coding sequence is TGTGCCACCAGTGGGGGAGATACGCAGTATTTT.

In this sample, this clonotype turned up many times. The rearrangement joins TRBV7-2 to TRBJ2-7; weak D call: TRBD2 (7 bases). Germline-derived CDR1 and CDR2 are SGHTA and FQGNSA. The CDR3 is 14 amino acids. The ends were cut back, 3 bases at V and 3 bases at J, with 12 bases in the middle. CDR3 sequence reads: CASSLGGAFYEQYF. CDR3 DNA sequence: TGTGCCAGCAGCTTGGGGGGGGCCTTCTACGAGCAGTACTTC.

This clonotype was detected many times. The rearrangement uses TRBV27 and TRBJ2-3; tentatively, D is TRBD2 (5 bases). Per germline, CDR1 MNHEY and CDR2 SMNVEV (reference sequence). The CDR3 contains 14 residues. Deletions cut 10 bases from V and 4 bases from J, with 18 bases between. The CDR3 nucleotides are TGTGCCACCATTAGCGAACCTGGGGCAGATACGCAGTATTTT. Its translation: CATISEPGADTQYF.

This chain uses TRBV7-2 with TRBJ2-1; D is unclear. The CDR3 has 12 residues. The V end lost 1 base, the J end lost 10 bases, and 8 bases lay between the germline ends. CDR1 is SGHTA and CDR2 is FQGNSA in the germline V gene. CDR3 residues: CASSLGAGEQFF. The DNA of the CDR3 is TGTGCCAGCAGCTTAGGGGCCGGGGAGCAGTTCTTC. Filled out from reference TRBV7-2 and TRBJ2-1, the complete variable domain reads GAGVSQSPSNKVTEKGKDVELRCDPISGHTALYWYRQSLGQGLEFLIYFQGNSAPDKSGLPSDRFSAERTGGSVSTLTIQRTQQEDSAVYLCASSLGAGEQFFGPGTRLTVL.

This clonotype was observed many times. The V gene is TRBV7-9, the J gene TRBJ1-2; possible D gene TRBD1, 6 bases. Germline V gene sequence: CDR1 SEHNR, CDR2 FQNEAQ (reference sequence). CDR3 length: 17 residues. V lost 7 bases and J 4 bases, leaving 25 bases between the germline ends. This CDR3 is CASNQETTGTKLYGYTF. The CDR3 DNA reads as TGTGCCAGCAACCAAGAGACCACAGGGACTAAACTCTATGGCTACACCTTC.

This clonotype was observed a single time. The chain links TRBV6-1 to TRBJ1-1; unclear D gene. The CDR3 is made up of 14 amino acids. V lost 2 bases and J lost 2, with 9 bases in between. Germline values: CDR1 MNHNS, CDR2 SASEGT. In nucleotides, the CDR3 is TGTGCCAGCAGTGAAAATCCCAGAAACACTGAAGCTTTCTTT. Residues: CASSENPRNTEAFF.

This clonotype was recorded a few times. The chain links TRBV12-3 or TRBV12-4 to TRBJ2-7, with D uncertain. V lost 5 bases and J 3 bases, leaving 17 bases between the germline ends. The CDR3 is 15 residues long. CDR3 region: CASSPPGSAHYEQYF. The CDR3 bases are TGTGCCAGCAGTCCCCCCGGGTCAGCCCACTACGAGCAGTACTTC.

This clonotype was seen ten or more times. V and J are TRBV7-2 and TRBJ2-2, with a tentative D call TRBD1 (5 bases). The CDR3 runs 15 residues. The germline V gene encodes CDR1 SGHTA and CDR2 FQGNSA. Trimming took off 5 bases at V and 5 bases at J, with 15 bases between the two ends. The CDR3 region is CASSHDSRSTGELFF. The CDR3 region has the DNA TGTGCCAGCAGCCACGACAGTAGAAGTACCGGGGAGCTGTTTTTT.

The table lists this clonotype with a few counts. This chain joins TRBV7-9 and TRBJ2-5; D is perhaps TRBD1 (6 bases). The V and J ends lost 5 bases and 5 bases respectively, with 18 bases between them. CDR1 is SEHNR, CDR2 FQNEAQ, per germline (reference sequence). The CDR3 has 15 residues. CDR3 protein: CASSPFGGRGETQYF. DNA of the CDR3: TGTGCCAGCAGCCCCTTTGGGGGCAGGGGCGAGACCCAGTACTTC.